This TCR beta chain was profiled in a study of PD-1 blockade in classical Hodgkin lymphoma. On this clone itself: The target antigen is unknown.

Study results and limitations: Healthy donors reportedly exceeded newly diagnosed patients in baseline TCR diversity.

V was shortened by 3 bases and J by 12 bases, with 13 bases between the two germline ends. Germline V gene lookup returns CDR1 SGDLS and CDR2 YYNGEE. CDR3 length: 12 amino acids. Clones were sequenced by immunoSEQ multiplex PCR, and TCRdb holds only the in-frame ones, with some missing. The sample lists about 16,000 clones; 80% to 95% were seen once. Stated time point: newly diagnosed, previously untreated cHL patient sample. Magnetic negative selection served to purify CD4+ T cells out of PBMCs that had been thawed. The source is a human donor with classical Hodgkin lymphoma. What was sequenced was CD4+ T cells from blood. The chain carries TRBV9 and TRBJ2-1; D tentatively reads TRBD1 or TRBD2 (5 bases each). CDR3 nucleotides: TGTGCCAGCAGCGCGCTCACTAGGGGGCAGTTCTTC. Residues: CASSALTRGQFF.